This T cell receptor (beta chain) was captured by sequencing in a study of shared clonotypes between healthy human individuals. The assay was run at deep level. Libraries were prepared by immunoSEQ multiplex PCR; TCRdb keeps only in-frame clonotypes and omits some of them. The sample records fewer than 600,000 clones, just over 75% being singletons. With 9 bases removed from V and 2 bases from J, the gap between germline ends came to 19 bases. The CDR3 extends over 15 amino acids. Per the germline V gene, CDR1 is MDHEN and CDR2 is SYDVKM. The sample holds a few counts of this clone. This TCR was sampled from a woman aged 40 to 55 in good health. Some clones in this sample may be carry-over from other donors' samples. V gene TRBV28 combines with J gene TRBJ1-2; D is ambiguous. Sample: PBMCs. The CDR3 protein is CASSSLPFGNYGYTF. In DNA, the CDR3 is TGTGCCAGTTCCTCCCTCCCATTCGGGAACTATGGCTACACCTTC.